This note documents a single T cell receptor beta chain sequence. No antigen is known for it. Per-base qualities were not stored, and no clone one base away is much larger. CD8 naive samples were CD45RO-negative cells positively selected for CCR7, giving a CD45RA+CCR7+ population that excluded TemRA cells. Healthy HIV-negative adults with no recently reported acute infections or vaccinations were included as donors. Only Caucasian adults living in Nashville, Tennessee, USA were represented among the donors. Blood was collected by leukapheresis, and PBMCs were isolated by Ficoll-Histopaque density gradient centrifugation and then cryopreserved in liquid nitrogen vapor phase. Analytical flow cytometry was used to check the purity and quantity of each magnetically sorted T cell population. Each sorted fraction had its genomic DNA isolated and then quantified by UV absorbance on a Nanodrop 2000c. The CDR3 numbers 20 residues from cysteine through phenylalanine. Here the CDR3 DNA is all that survives: 60 bases in frame from base 1. Sequences LNHDA (CDR1) and SQIVND (CDR2) are obtained from the germline V gene (reference sequence). Trimming removed 6 bases from V and 2 bases from J, leaving 31 bases between the germline ends.

Using the deep immunoSEQ assay, multiplex PCR amplified TCR CDR3 regions from genomic DNA. For each cell subset, the extracted genomic DNA was distributed evenly across all wells of several immunoSEQ 96-well plates, and each plate served as one replicate. For sorted subsets, 200 to 250 ng of genomic DNA, equivalent to some 33,000 T cell genomes, went into each replicate PCR. The purified libraries were quantified using a Qubit 3.0 fluorometer, sized with a Bioanalyzer 2100, and then quantified again using the KAPA Library Quantification kit. A separate single-read 150-cycle Illumina NextSeq 550 flow cell was used to sequence each immunoSEQ 96-well plate. Per the source publication's procedure: The immunoSEQ output contained only junctional sequences without quality scores, so filtering could not match that applied to full-length reads. To assign V/J genes and CDR3, sequences were annotated using PyIR, a Python wrapper for IgBLAST v1.9, with IMGT germline references. Any read was removed if the V/J assignment was weak (E-value above 1e-6), the CDR3 was missing, or the read contained stop codons, out-of-frame junctions, or ambiguous translated residues. V3J clonotypes were defined as sequences sharing an identical inferred V gene, J gene, and CDR3 amino acid sequence. Percentage overlap between repertoires was computed as shared unique clonotypes divided by the size of the smaller repertoire. Richness of each repertoire was evaluated using RTK rarefaction, the Chao1 estimator, and Recon v2.1 estimates of unobserved clonotypes. For all TCRbeta clonotypes obtained by the gDNA method from a few donors, generation probabilities were computed with OLGA. TCRdb obtained this table from immuneACCESS and retained in-frame rearrangements with V and J assigned. These tables miss some clones; where compared with another copy, unresolved V genes account for less than half of the shortfall, and the remainder is unexplained. The DNA was the basis for D and trimming; V, J and clone size are from that table. Counted in this sample were roughly 2.1 million clones; around 93% of them appeared once. The ten largest clones capture 1.5% to 2% of the sample.

The sample originates from a study of shared clonotypes between healthy human individuals (dated by TCRdb to the early 2020s). In terms of the full investigation: The cohort comprised a couple of women and a few men aged 18 to 49 years. Between about 0.85 and 10 billion PBMCs per donor were obtained by leukapheresis. Blood TCR repertoires of about five healthy adults were deeply sequenced to estimate repertoire size and the extent of clonotype sharing between individuals. For each donor, CD4 naive and CD4 memory were each given three plates, CD8 naive was given two plates, and CD8 memory was given one plate. To increase sequencing depth and limit assay-specific biases, different laboratories used diverse techniques to prepare libraries and sequence TCR repertoires. The investigation overall reported the following: Compared with non-shared clonotypes, clonotypes shared by all four sorted-subset donors had higher generation probabilities. Across four donors, roughly 5% of naive CD4, roughly 3.4% of naive CD8, under 2.5% of memory CD4, and around 0.4% of memory CD8 clonotypes were shared. Naive subsets generally had larger estimated clonotype richness than memory subsets did. Only blood was sampled, and tissue TCR repertoires likely differ from those in blood. Pairwise subsampling led to the expectation that sequencing depth would affect the degree of clonotype sharing among donors. Even with the large sequencing depth, rarefaction of the sorted-subset datasets indicated that sequencing was incomplete. Because the study included only a small number of donors, the genetic and exposure-history diversity represented was limited.

This receptor was obtained from a man aged 18-30 years in good health. Some clones in this sample may be carry-over from other donors' samples. The rearrangement joined TRBV19 to TRBJ2-5, with TRBD2 as a weak D call on 9 bases. Sequencing was performed on naive CD8+ T cells from PBMCs. In light of the paper, this sample's cell subset or site label describes: CD45RA+CCR7+. The DNA is TGTGCCAGTAGCGACCGACAGGGGAATAGCGGGAGCCTGAGGCAAGAGACCCAGTACTTC. Translated, this gives CASSDRQGNSGSLRQETQYF.